Shown below are 25 T cell receptor beta chains from a single sample sequenced in a study of T cell repertoires in cytomegalovirus infection. Using its own MiXCR run on the reads, TCRdb lists one record per CDR3 protein. Altogether a few hundred thousand distinct CDR3 sequences are present, roughly an eighth being singletons, with the ten largest covering 8.5% to 10%. Sequencing was performed on PBMCs. These receptors originate from a human donor in good health (CMV status not recorded). Some clones in this sample may be carry-over from other donors' samples.

This clonotype has at least ten counts. The V gene is TRBV7-2, the J gene TRBJ2-7, with 12 nucleotides matching TRBD2. The V gene end was trimmed by 5 bases and the J gene end by 0 bases; junction bases not matched to a gene: 5. Germline CDR1 reads SGHTA; CDR2 reads FQGNSA. The CDR3 consists of 16 residues. The CDR3 loop is CASSKSSGGGSYEQYF. The CDR3 DNA follows: TGTGCCAGCAGCAAATCTAGCGGGGGGGGCTCCTACGAGCAGTACTTC.

The sample holds many counts of this clonotype. V is TRBV7-3 and J is TRBJ1-1; D possibly corresponds to TRBD1 (6 bases). This CDR3 has 15 residues. In germline, CDR1 is SGHTA, CDR2 FQGTGA. Trimming removed 1 base at V and 4 bases at J, with 13 bases between. The CDR3 coding sequence is TGTGCCAGCAGCTTAAGCCAGGGGAGAGTCACTGAAGCTTTCTTT. Amino acid sequence: CASSLSQGRVTEAFF.

In DNA, the CDR3 is TGCAGTGCCCCCCCCCCGGACCTTAGGAGCTCCTACGAGCAGTACTTC. Residues: CSAPPPDLRSSYEQYF. The rearrangement uses TRBV20-1 and TRBJ2-7; D not resolved. This CDR3 spans 16 amino acids. The germline V gene has CDR1 DFQATT and CDR2 SNEGSKA (reference sequence). V was clipped by 6 bases and J by 0 bases, with 21 bases between them.

This chain joins TRBV6-4 and TRBJ2-3; D possibly uses TRBD1 or TRBD2 (6 bases each). Trimming took off 4 bases at V and 2 bases at J, with 7 bases between the two ends. The CDR3 runs 13 residues. Germline loops: CDR1 MRHNA, CDR2 SNTAGT. CDR3 nucleotide sequence: TGTGCCAGCAGTGGGGGGGCCACAGATACGCAGTATTTT. Protein: CASSGGATDTQYF.

V and J are TRBV29-1 and TRBJ1-5; D is possibly TRBD1 (5 bases). The V end lost 7 bases, the J end lost 7 bases, and 17 bases lay between the germline ends. Germline V CDR1 and CDR2: SQVTM, ANQGSEA. The CDR3 extends over 13 amino acids. CDR3 nucleotide sequence: TGCAGCGCCGCGGCGGGATGGGGGCAGCCCCAGCATTTT. It codes for CSAAAGWGQPQHF.

V usage is TRBV28 and J usage is TRBJ1-4, with D unclear. Trimming shortened V by 6 bases and J by 5 bases, and 13 bases separated the two germline ends. CDR1 is MDHEN, CDR2 SYDVKM, per germline. This CDR3 contains 14 residues. The CDR3 bases are TGTGCCAGCAGGGGAGGAGGGAACAATGAAAAACTGTTTTTT. As protein: CASRGGGNNEKLFF.

This clonotype was found many times. The rearrangement links TRBV29-1 to TRBJ1-2, with a possible D match to TRBD1 (6 bases). The CDR3 runs to 14 residues. Germline loops: CDR1 SQVTM, CDR2 ANQGSEA. The V end was cut by 3 bases, the J end by 7 bases, with 18 bases between. The CDR3, as DNA: TGCAGCGTTGAGAGAGGCCAGGGGCCCTCTGGCTACACCTTC. Translated, it gives CSVERGQGPSGYTF.

Ten or more counts support this clonotype. The V call is TRBV7-9, the J call TRBJ2-2; 7 bases map to TRBD1. Germline CDR1 and CDR2: SEHNR and FQNEAQ (reference sequence). The CDR3 length is 17 residues. The J segment lost 0 bases and the V segment lost 5 bases, leaving 9 bases of the junction unmatched. The CDR3: CASSLTGAWTNTGELFF. The DNA of the CDR3 is TGTGCCAGCAGCCTCACAGGGGCGTGGACGAACACCGGGGAGCTGTTTTTT.

This clonotype was recorded a few times. The chain joins TRBV20-1 to TRBJ2-1, with TRBD1 matching over 7 bases. The CDR3 is 15 amino acids. V trimming: 1 base; J trimming: 6 bases; junction bases outside the gene matches: 9. Per the germline V gene, CDR1 is DFQATT and CDR2 is SNEGSKA (reference sequence). The CDR3 sequence is CSARGGTANFNEQFF. The CDR3, as DNA: TGCAGTGCTAGAGGGGGGACAGCAAACTTCAATGAGCAGTTCTTC.

About this clonotype itself: The junction shows a germline mismatch at one end, possibly a read error. The chain links TRBV27 to TRBJ2-5, with 8 bases fitting TRBD1. The CDR3 is made up of 14 amino acids. Looked up from germline, CDR1 is MNHEY and CDR2 is SMNVEV (reference sequence). The CDR3 DNA is TGTGTCAGCAGCCCAGGGACAGGTGGAGAGACCCAGTACTTC. Its translation is CVSSPGTGGETQYF.

This clonotype showed up just a few times. V usage is TRBV7-2 and J usage is TRBJ1-6; D call uncertain. V lost 6 bases and J 0 bases, leaving 15 bases between the germline ends. The CDR3 sequence is 17 residues long. Germline CDR1 and CDR2: SGHTA and FQGNSA. Here the CDR3 DNA reads TGTGCCAGCAGGCGCTGGACGGGGAGCTCCTATAATTCACCCCTCCACTTT. Translated, it gives CASRRWTGSSYNSPLHF.

Points on this clonotype: At one of its ends the junction is not consistent with the germline gene, which may arise from a read error. The chain has TRBV15 and TRBJ2-1, with TRBD1 identical over 10 bases. This CDR3 comprises 16 residues. Germline CDR1 reads LNHNV; CDR2 reads YYDKDF (reference sequence). The CDR3 here is CATSRGDRGRDNEQVF. The CDR3 region has the DNA TGTGCCACCAGCAGAGGGGACAGGGGACGCGACAATGAGCAGGTCTTC.

This chain uses TRBV28 with TRBJ2-1, with TRBD2 matching 10 bases. Germline V gene lookup returns CDR1 MDHEN and CDR2 SYDVKM. With V trimmed by 0 bases and J by 8 bases, 4 bases remained unmatched. CDR3 length equals 15 residues. The CDR3 spells CASSLWASGSHEQFF. The CDR3 DNA is TGTGCCAGCAGTTTATGGGCTAGCGGGAGTCATGAGCAGTTCTTC. Combining the CDR3 with reference TRBV28 and TRBJ2-1 gives the whole variable domain DVKVTQSSRYLVKRTGEKVFLECVQDMDHENMFWYRQDPGLGLRLIYFSYDVKMKEKGDIPEGYSVSREKKERFSLILESASTNQTSMYLCASSLWASGSHEQFFGPGTRLTVL.

Ten or more counts support this clonotype. This chain links TRBV6-2 or TRBV6-3 with TRBJ2-7; TRBD2 is a possible D gene (5 bases). The CDR3 runs to 14 residues. V was clipped by 6 bases and J by 4 bases, with 16 bases between them. Germline V gene data show CDR1 as MNHEY and CDR2 as SVGEGT. CDR3 DNA: TGTGCCAGCAGCTCCGTAGCGCCCTGGTACGAGCAGTACTTC. As protein: CASSSVAPWYEQYF.

In its sample, this clonotype was seen many times. The J gene is TRBJ2-5, the V gene TRBV7-2; D not certain. V was pared by 3 bases and J by 0 bases, with 8 bases between. This CDR3 has 14 residues. Looked up from germline, CDR1 is SGHTA and CDR2 is FQGNSA. The CDR3 here is CASSLKQYQETQYF. The CDR3 DNA reads as TGTGCCAGCAGCTTGAAACAGTACCAAGAGACCCAGTACTTC.

This chain uses TRBV5-1 with TRBJ2-1, with 9 bases identical to TRBD2. Trimming at V came to 4 bases and at J to 5 bases, leaving 13 bases not matched to a gene. The germline CDR1 and CDR2 sequences are SGHRS and YFSETQ. This CDR3 spans 17 amino acids. CDR3 coding DNA: TGCGCCAGCAGCAAGAGAGGTGGCGGGGGGGCGGACAATGAGCAGTTCTTC. Protein product: CASSKRGGGGADNEQFF.

This clonotype was seen a few times. This sequence joins TRBV11-2 and TRBJ2-5; possible D gene TRBD2, 6 bases. V was shortened by 7 bases and J by 5 bases, with 17 bases between the two germline ends. CDR1 is SGHAT, CDR2 FQNNGV, per germline. The CDR3 runs 14 residues. CDR3 residues: CASTRDSLGETQYF. CDR3 sequence (DNA): TGTGCCAGCACCCGGGACTCGCTGGGGGAGACCCAGTACTTC.

This clonotype was counted only a few times. The chain employs TRBV10-3 and TRBJ2-1, with unresolved D. The germline V gene has CDR1 ENHRY and CDR2 SYGVKD. The CDR3 consists of 14 residues. Trimming removed 0 bases from V and 12 bases from J, with 15 bases in between. This CDR3 reads CAISESRAYELQFF. CDR3 coding DNA: TGTGCCATCAGTGAGTCTAGGGCATACGAGTTGCAGTTCTTC.

This clonotype was seen more than once but under ten times. The V gene is TRBV15, the J gene TRBJ1-1, with D hard to call. Germline V CDR1 and CDR2: LNHNV, YYDKDF (reference sequence). V was trimmed by 1 base and J by 0 bases, leaving 3 bases between them. This CDR3 contains 13 residues. CDR3: CATSRVMNTEAFF. As DNA, the CDR3 is TGTGCCACCAGCAGAGTAATGAACACTGAAGCTTTCTTT.

The chain uses TRBV27 and TRBJ2-1, with 9 bases matching TRBD2. Germline trimming cut 2 bases from V and 6 bases from J; bases unmatched to any gene: 8. The germline V gene encodes CDR1 MNHEY and CDR2 SMNVEV (reference sequence). This CDR3 contains 16 residues. The CDR3 DNA reads TGTGCCAGCAGTTTAGTTGGCGGGAGGGGAGGCAATGAGCAGTTCTTC. Residues: CASSLVGGRGGNEQFF.

This clonotype was counted only a few times. The chain couples TRBV3-1 to TRBJ1-2, with D maybe TRBD1 (6 bases). The germline V gene has CDR1 LGHDT and CDR2 YNNKEL (reference sequence). V dropped 2 bases and J dropped 8 bases, with 9 bases sitting between them. This CDR3 is 12 amino acids long. Here the CDR3 reads CASSQRTDGYTF. DNA of the CDR3: TGTGCCAGCAGCCAAAGGACAGACGGCTACACCTTC.

The sample holds many counts of this clonotype. The rearrangement links TRBV28 to TRBJ2-7; 10 bases align to TRBD1. The CDR3 loop spans 16 amino acids. The germline V gene encodes CDR1 MDHEN and CDR2 SYDVKM. Trimming took 6 bases from V and 1 from J; bases not matched to a gene: 9. The chain's CDR3 is CASRTRDRGLSYEQYF. The DNA of the CDR3 is TGTGCCAGCAGGACCCGGGACAGGGGATTGTCCTACGAGCAGTACTTC.

The rearrangement uses TRBV6-2 or TRBV6-3 and TRBJ2-1, with 9 bases fitting TRBD2. This CDR3 is built from 17 residues. Trimming cost V 6 bases and J 8 bases; bases outside gene matches: 17. Germline CDR1 is MNHEY and CDR2 is SVGEGT. DNA of the CDR3: TGTGCCAGCAGGAAACATATTGTAGCGGGAGAAAAGGATGAGCAGTTCTTC. Translation: CASRKHIVAGEKDEQFF.

This clonotype has ten or more counts. V is TRBV6-2 or TRBV6-3 and J is TRBJ2-2; D call uncertain. This CDR3 has 14 amino acids. Trimming took 7 bases from V and 3 from J, leaving 12 bases between them. Germline V gene lookup returns CDR1 MNHEY and CDR2 SVGEGT. The CDR3, as DNA: TGTGCCAGCACCCAGAGTCCCCACACCGGGGAGCTGTTTTTT. This gives the protein CASTQSPHTGELFF.

With respect to this clonotype: This could be a read error, since a much larger clone is one nucleotide away. The chain combines TRBV4-1 with TRBJ1-2; maybe TRBD1 (6 bases). Germline V CDR1 and CDR2: MGHRA, YSYEKL. This CDR3 has 15 amino acids. The CDR3 coding sequence is TGCGCCAGCAGCCAAGGGGACAAAGGCGGGTATGCCTACACCTTC. This sequence encodes CASSQGDKGGYAYTF.